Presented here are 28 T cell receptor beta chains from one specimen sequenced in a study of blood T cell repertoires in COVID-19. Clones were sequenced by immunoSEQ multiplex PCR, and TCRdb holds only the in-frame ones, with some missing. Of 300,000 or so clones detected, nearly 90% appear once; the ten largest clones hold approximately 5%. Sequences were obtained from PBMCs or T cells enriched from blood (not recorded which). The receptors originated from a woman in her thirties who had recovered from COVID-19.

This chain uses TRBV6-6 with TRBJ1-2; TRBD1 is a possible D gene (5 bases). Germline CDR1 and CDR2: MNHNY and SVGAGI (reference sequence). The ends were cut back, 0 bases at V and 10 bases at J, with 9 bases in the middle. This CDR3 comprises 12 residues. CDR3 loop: CASSYSWGNYTF. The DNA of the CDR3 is TGTGCCAGCAGTTACTCGTGGGGCAACTACACCTTC.

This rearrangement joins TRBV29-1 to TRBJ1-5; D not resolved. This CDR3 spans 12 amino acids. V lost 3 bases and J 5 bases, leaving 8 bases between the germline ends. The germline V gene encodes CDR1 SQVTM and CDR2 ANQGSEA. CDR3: CSVDPPDQPQHF. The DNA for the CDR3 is TGCAGCGTTGATCCCCCCGATCAGCCCCAGCATTTT.

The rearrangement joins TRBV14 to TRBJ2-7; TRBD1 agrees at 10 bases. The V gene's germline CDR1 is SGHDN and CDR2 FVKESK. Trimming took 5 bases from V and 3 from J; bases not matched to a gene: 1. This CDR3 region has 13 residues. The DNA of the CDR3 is TGTGCCAGCAGCGGACAGGGGGTCTACGAGCAGTACTTC. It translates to CASSGQGVYEQYF.

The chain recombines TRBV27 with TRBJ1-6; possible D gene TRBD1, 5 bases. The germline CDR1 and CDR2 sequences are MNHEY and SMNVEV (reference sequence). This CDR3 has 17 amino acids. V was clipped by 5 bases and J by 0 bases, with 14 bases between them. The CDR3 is CASSPRDGFSYNSPLHF. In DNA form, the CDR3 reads TGTGCCAGCAGTCCGCGGGACGGTTTCTCCTATAATTCACCCCTCCACTTT.

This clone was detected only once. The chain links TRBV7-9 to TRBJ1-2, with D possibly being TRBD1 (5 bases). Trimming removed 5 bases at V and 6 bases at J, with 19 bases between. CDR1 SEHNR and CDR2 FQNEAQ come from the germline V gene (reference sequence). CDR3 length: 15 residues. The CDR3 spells CASSPSGRGANGYTF. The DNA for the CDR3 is TGTGCCAGCAGCCCCTCCGGAAGGGGCGCAAATGGCTACACCTTC.

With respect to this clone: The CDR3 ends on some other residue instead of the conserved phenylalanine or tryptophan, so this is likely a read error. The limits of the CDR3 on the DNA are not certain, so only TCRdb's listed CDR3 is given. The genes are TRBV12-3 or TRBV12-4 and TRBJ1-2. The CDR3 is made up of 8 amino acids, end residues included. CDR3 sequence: CASNGEEL.

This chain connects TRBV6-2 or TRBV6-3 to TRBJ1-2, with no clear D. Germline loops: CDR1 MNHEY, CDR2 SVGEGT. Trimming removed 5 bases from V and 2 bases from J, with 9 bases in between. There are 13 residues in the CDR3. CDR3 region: CASSPGENYGYTF. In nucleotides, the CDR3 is TGTGCCAGCAGTCCCGGGGAGAACTATGGCTACACCTTC.

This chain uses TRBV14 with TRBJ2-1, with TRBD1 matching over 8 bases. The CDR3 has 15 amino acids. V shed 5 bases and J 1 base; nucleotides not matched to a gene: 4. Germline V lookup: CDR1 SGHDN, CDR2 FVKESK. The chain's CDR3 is CASSTGQASYNEQFF. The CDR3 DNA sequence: TGTGCCAGCAGCACGGGACAGGCTTCCTACAATGAGCAGTTCTTC. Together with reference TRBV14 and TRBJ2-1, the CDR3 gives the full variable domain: EAGVTQFPSHSVIEKGQTVTLRCDPISGHDNLYWYRRVMGKEIKFLLHFVKESKQDESGMPNNRFLAERTGGTYSTLKVQPAELEDSGVYFCASSTGQASYNEQFFGPGTRLTVL.

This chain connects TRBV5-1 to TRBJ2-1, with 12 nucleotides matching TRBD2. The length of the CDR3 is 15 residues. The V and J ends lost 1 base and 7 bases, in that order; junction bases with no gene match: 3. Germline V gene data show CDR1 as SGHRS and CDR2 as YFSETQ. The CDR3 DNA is TGCGCCAGCAGCTTGACTAGCGGGGGGATGAATGAGCAGTTCTTC. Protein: CASSLTSGGMNEQFF.

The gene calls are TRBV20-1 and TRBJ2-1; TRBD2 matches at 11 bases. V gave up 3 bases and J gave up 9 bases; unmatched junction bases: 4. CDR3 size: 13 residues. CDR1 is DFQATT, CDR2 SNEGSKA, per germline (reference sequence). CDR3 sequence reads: CSASRLAGGEQFF. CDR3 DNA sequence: TGCAGTGCTAGTCGTCTAGCGGGGGGTGAGCAGTTCTTC.

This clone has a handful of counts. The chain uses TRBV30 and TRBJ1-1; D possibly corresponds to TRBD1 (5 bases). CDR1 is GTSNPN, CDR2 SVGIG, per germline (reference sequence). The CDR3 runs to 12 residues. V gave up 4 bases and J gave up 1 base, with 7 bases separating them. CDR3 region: CAWNRPNTEAFF. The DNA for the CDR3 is TGTGCCTGGAACAGGCCGAACACTGAAGCTTTCTTT. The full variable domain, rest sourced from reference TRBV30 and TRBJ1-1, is SQTIHQWPATLVQPVGSPLSLECTVEGTSNPNLYWYRQAAGRGLQLLFYSVGIGQISSEVPQNLSASRPQDRQFILSSKKLLLSDSGFYLCAWNRPNTEAFFGQGTRLTVV.

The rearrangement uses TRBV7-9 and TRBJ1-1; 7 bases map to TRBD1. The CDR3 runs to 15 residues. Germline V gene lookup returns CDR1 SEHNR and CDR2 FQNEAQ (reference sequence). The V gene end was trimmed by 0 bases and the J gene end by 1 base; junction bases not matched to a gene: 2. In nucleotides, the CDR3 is TGTGCCAGCAGCTTAGCGGAGGGGGCGAACACTGAAGCTTTCTTT. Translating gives CASSLAEGANTEAFF.

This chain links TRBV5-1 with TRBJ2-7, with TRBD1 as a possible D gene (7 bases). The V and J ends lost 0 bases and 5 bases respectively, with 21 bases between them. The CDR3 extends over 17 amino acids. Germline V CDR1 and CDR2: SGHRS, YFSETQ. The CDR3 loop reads CASSLAQGGVGAHEQYF. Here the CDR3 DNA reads TGCGCCAGCAGCTTGGCCCAGGGGGGCGTCGGGGCCCACGAGCAGTACTTC.

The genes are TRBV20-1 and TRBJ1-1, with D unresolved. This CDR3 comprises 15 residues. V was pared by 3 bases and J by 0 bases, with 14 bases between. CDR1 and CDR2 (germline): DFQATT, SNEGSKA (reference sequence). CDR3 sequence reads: CSASWAELMNTEAFF. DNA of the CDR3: TGCAGTGCTAGTTGGGCAGAGCTCATGAACACTGAAGCTTTCTTT.

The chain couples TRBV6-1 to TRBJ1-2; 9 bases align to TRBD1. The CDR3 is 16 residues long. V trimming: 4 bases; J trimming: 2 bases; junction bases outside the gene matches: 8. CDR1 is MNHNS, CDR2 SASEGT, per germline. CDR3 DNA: TGTGCCAGCAGTGTAGAAACAGGGGGCCACAACTATGGCTACACCTTC. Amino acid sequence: CASSVETGGHNYGYTF.

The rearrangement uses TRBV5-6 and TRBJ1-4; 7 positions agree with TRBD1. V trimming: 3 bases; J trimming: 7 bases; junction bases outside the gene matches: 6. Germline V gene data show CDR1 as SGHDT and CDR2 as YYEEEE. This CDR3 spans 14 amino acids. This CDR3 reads CASSSTGYGEKLFF. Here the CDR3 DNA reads TGTGCCAGCAGCTCGACAGGGTATGGTGAAAAACTGTTTTTT.

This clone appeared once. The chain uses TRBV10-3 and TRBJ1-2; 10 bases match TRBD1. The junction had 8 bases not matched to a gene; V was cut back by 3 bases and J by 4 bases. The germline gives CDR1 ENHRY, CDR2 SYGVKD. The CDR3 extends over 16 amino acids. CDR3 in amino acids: CAISDPRDRGIYGYTF. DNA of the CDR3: TGTGCCATCAGTGATCCCAGGGACAGGGGAATCTATGGCTACACCTTC.

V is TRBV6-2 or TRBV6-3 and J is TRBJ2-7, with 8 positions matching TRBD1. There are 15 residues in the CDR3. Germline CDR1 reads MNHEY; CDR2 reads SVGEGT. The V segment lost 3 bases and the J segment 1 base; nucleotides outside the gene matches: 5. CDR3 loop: CASSYGRDRSYEQYF. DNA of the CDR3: TGTGCCAGCAGTTATGGACGGGACAGGTCCTACGAGCAGTACTTC.

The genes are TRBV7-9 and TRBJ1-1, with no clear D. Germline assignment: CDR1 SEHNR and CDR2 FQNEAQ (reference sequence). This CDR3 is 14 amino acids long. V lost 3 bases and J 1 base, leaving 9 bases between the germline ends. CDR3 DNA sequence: TGTGCCAGCAGCTTCGACTCCTCGAACACTGAAGCTTTCTTT. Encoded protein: CASSFDSSNTEAFF.

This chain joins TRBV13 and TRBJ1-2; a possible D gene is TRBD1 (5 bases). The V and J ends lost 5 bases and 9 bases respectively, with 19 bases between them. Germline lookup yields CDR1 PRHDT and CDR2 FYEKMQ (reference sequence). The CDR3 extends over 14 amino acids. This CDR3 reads CASSPRRGQVSYTF. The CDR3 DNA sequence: TGTGCCAGCAGCCCTCGCAGAGGACAAGTGAGCTACACCTTC.

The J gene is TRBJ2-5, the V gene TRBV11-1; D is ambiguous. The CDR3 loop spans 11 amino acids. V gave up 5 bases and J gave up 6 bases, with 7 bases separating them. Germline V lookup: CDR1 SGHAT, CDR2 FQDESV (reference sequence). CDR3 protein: CASSASKTQYF. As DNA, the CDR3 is TGTGCCAGCAGCGCCTCTAAGACCCAGTACTTC.

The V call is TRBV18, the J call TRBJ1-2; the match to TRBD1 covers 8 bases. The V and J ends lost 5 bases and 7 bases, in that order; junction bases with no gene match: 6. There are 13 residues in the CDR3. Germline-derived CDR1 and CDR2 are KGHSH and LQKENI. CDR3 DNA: TGTGCCAGCTCAACCGGGACAGGAGTTGGCTACACCTTC. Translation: CASSTGTGVGYTF.

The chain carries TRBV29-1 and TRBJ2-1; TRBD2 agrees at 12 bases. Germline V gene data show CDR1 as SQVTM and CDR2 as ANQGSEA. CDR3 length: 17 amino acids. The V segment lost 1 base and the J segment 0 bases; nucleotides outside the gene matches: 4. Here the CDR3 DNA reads TGCAGCGTTGAAGGGCTAGCGGGGGGGAGCTCCTACAATGAGCAGTTCTTC. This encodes CSVEGLAGGSSYNEQFF.

CDR3 DNA: TGTGCCAGCAGTGAAGCAACGGTTAGCAATCAGCCCCAGCATTTT. It encodes CASSEATVSNQPQHF. This sequence joins TRBV2 and TRBJ1-5; D is ambiguous. The germline V and J ends were trimmed by 0 bases and 0 bases, with 6 bases remaining between them. CDR3 length: 15 amino acids. Germline V gives CDR1 SNHLY, CDR2 FYNNEI.

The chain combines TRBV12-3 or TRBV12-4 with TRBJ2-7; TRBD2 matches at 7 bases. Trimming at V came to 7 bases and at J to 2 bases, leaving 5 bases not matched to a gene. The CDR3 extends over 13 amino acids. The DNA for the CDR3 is TGTGCCAGCAAACGGAGCGGGGCCTACGAGCAGTACTTC. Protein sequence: CASKRSGAYEQYF.

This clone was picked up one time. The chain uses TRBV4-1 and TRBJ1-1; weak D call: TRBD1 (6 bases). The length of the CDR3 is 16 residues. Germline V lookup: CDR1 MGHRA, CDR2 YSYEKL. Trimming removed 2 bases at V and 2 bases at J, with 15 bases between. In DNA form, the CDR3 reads TGCGCCAGCAGCCAATCGGTCGACAGGAGCAACACTGAAGCTTTCTTT. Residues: CASSQSVDRSNTEAFF.

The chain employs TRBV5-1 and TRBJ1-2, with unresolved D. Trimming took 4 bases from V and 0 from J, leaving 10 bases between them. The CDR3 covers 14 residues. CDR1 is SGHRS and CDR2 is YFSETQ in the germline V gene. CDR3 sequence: CASSRETTNYGYTF. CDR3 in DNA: TGCGCCAGCAGCCGAGAGACAACTAACTATGGCTACACCTTC.

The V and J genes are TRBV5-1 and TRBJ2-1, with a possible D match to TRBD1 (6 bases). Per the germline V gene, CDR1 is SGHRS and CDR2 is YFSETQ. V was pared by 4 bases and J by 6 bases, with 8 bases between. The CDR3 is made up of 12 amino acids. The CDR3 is CASSQGGNEQFF. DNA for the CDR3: TGCGCCAGCAGCCAAGGGGGCAATGAGCAGTTCTTC.